Detailed here is one T cell receptor (beta chain). Its antigen is still unknown. A negative magnetic separation step was used to enrich total CD8+ T cells. RNA was isolated from duplicate vials, each containing under 180,000 sorted CD8+ T cells, for every subset. Researchers made TCR beta libraries via UMI-labeled 5' RACE. In the original processing: TCR beta libraries each contained roughly 3,000 to 20,000 functional CDR3 beta clonotypes. Following a re-call of the 5' RACE reads, TCRdb has one entry per CDR3 protein and lacks DNA. TCRdb, not the original authors, processed these V and J calls. Its table records 9,000 to 15,000 distinct CDR3 sequences. The data stem from a study of human CD8 memory T cell subsets. Study-wide results and limits: The overlap between stem-like memory and precursor exhausted T cell repertoires was minimal.

The CDR3 consists of 16 residues. Germline-derived CDR1 and CDR2 are MGHRA and YSYEKL. Specimen: CD8+ T cells from PBMCs. V gene TRBV4-1 combines with J gene TRBJ2-7. The sequence came from a human donor in good health. CDR3 sequence: CASSPVVGYPSYEQYF.